What follows are 4 T cell receptor delta chains derived from one specimen sequenced in a study of γδ T cells in repeated Plasmodium falciparum infection. Bulk repertoires came from Vgamma9/Vdelta2+ or Vdelta2-negative gammadelta T cells flow-sorted from PBMC. TCRdb reanalysed the multiplex PCR reads with CATT. In the table there are around 89,000 delta-chain clones, approximately 1.5% of which are singletons. The sample consisted of gamma-delta T cells from blood. The receptors shown here come from a pool of human donors (malaria-infected and uninfected, not separated).

In this sample, this clone turned up a few times. This is likely an artifact of a read error, given a far larger clone one base away. Other DNA sequences within the sample encode an identical CDR3. The V gene is TRDV2, the J gene TRDJ1; possibly TRDD3 for D (6 bases). The J gene is absent in TCRdb and was assigned here via DNA matching to germline. Germline V gene lookup returns CDR1 GEAIGNYY and CDR2 EKD. V lost 3 bases and J 4 bases, leaving 17 bases between the germline ends. The CDR3 contains 15 residues. The CDR3: CACDPLGSGRDKLIF. CDR3 nucleotides: TGTGCCTGTGACCCCCTGGGGAGCGGTCGCGATAAACTCATCTTT.

On this clone: A far larger clone is only one base removed, so a read error is likely. The sample has other DNA sequences that encode this CDR3 too. The CDR3 reads CALGELKGDTDKLIF. In DNA, the CDR3 is TGTGCTCTTGGTGAACTAAAAGGGGACACCGATAAACTCATCTTT. The chain couples TRDV1 to TRDJ1, with no clear D. The CDR3 is 15 amino acids. Germline-derived CDR1 and CDR2 are TSWWSYY and QGS.

This clone was counted between two and nine times. The TCRdb protein comes from a much larger clone and disagrees with this DNA's translation at residue 13, likely due to a read error; the protein given here is derived from the DNA. V usage is TRDV1 and J usage is TRDJ2; perhaps TRDD2 as D (5 bases). The CDR3 is 15 amino acids. Germline V gives CDR1 TSWWSYY, CDR2 QGS. The CDR3 sequence is CALGLFRPLTAQPFF. CDR3 in DNA: TGTGCTCTTGGACTCTTCCGCCCTTTGACAGCACAACCCTTCTTT.

This clone has a handful of counts. TCRdb's protein, taken from a much larger clone, differs from this DNA's translation at residue 4, likely owing to a read error; the protein displayed comes from the DNA. This chain uses TRDV1 with TRDJ1; tentatively, D is TRDD3 (5 bases). The germline V gene has CDR1 TSWWSYY and CDR2 QGS. V was clipped by 9 bases and J by 7 bases, with 12 bases between them. The CDR3 loop spans 11 amino acids. For the CDR3, the DNA is TGTGCTCTCTTTATACGGGGTAAACTCATCTTT. It yields the protein CALFIRGKLIF.